The present T cell receptor (beta chain) was sequenced within a study of human T cells and chemical hapten exposure. Study-level information: Reading of the patch tests, which applied 0.01% DPC to the upper back, occurred at 6 days.

This CDR3 contains 14 residues. Germline lookup yields CDR1 WSHSY and CDR2 SAAADI. V was shortened by 3 bases and J by 2 bases, with 5 bases between the two germline ends. This clonotype appeared many times. Indicated time point: patch test 2, 6 weeks after DPC sensitization. Indicated treatment: therapeutic diphenylcyclopropenone sensitization with weekly scalp DPC. From whole blood left unfractionated, total RNA was extracted. Unique molecular identifiers were attached to individual cDNA molecules during library preparation. TCRdb analysed the RACE reads with MiXCR anew, one entry per CDR3 protein. This table has some 79,000 distinct CDR3 sequences, 8.5% to 12% appearing once.

Sequenced here: whole blood, sampled in connection with sensitization to the hapten diphenylcyclopropenone (DPC). The chain uses TRBV10-2 and TRBJ2-6; a weak D match, TRBD2 (5 bases). The TCR was taken from a woman between 45 and 65 years old with alopecia areata. Some clones in this sample may be carry-over from other donors' samples. The CDR3 loop is CASSDGAGANVLTF. For the CDR3, the DNA is TGCGCCAGCAGTGACGGGGCTGGGGCCAACGTCCTGACTTTC.